One and the same sample provided the 30 T cell receptor beta chains below, sequenced in a study of shared clonotypes between healthy human individuals. Assay: immunoSEQ multiplex PCR; the TCRdb copy retains only in-frame clones and omits some. This repertoire shows 600,000 to 800,000 clones, 55% to 75% found once; its top ten account for approximately 1.7%. The specimen sequenced was memory CD4+ T cells sorted from blood. Regarding subset: CD45RA-negative fraction. The receptors originated from a woman aged 25 to 45 in good health.

Many counts were recorded for this clone. As DNA, the CDR3 is TGCAGCGCGGGTCCCACTAGCGGTTCTCGAGAGACCCAGTACTTC. This sequence encodes CSAGPTSGSRETQYF. The chain is built from TRBV29-1 and TRBJ2-5; 8 positions agree with TRBD2. Trimming took 7 bases from V and 4 from J; bases not matched to a gene: 14. This CDR3 has 15 residues. Germline CDR1 is SQVTM and CDR2 is ANQGSEA.

The chain has TRBV4-2 and TRBJ2-3; 9 nucleotides line up with TRBD2. This CDR3 region has 14 residues. With V trimmed by 0 bases and J by 15 bases, 10 bases remained unmatched. The germline V gene encodes CDR1 LGHNA and CDR2 YNFKEQ. CDR3 DNA sequence: TGTGCCAGCAGCCAAGATCTAGGCGGGAGGGCCAGATATTTT. It yields the protein CASSQDLGGRARYF.

The V and J genes are TRBV19 and TRBJ2-1, with D possibly matching TRBD1 (6 bases). The CDR3 sequence is 14 residues long. Germline loops: CDR1 LNHDA, CDR2 SQIVND (reference sequence). V was trimmed by 7 bases and J by 9 bases, leaving 19 bases between them. The CDR3 here is CASTNGQGRFEQFF. The CDR3 nucleotides read TGTGCCAGTACGAACGGCCAGGGGCGTTTTGAGCAGTTCTTC.

V gene TRBV6-1 combines with J gene TRBJ2-7; 8 bases align to TRBD1. With 7 bases clipped from V and 4 bases from J, the junction kept 12 bases outside the gene matches. Germline V gives CDR1 MNHNS, CDR2 SASEGT. The CDR3 runs to 15 residues. The CDR3 coding sequence is TGTGCCAGCACCCATTCGACAGGGGAGAGGTACGAGCAGTACTTC. Encoded protein: CASTHSTGERYEQYF.

The rearrangement uses TRBV19 and TRBJ2-7; TRBD1 might be the D (6 bases). CDR3 length: 11 amino acids. V lost 9 bases and J 6 bases, leaving 12 bases between the germline ends. CDR1 and CDR2 (germline): LNHDA, SQIVND (reference sequence). For the CDR3, the DNA is TGTGCCAGCCGGGCAGGGGTCGAGCAGTACTTC. The encoded protein is CASRAGVEQYF.

The chain is built from TRBV10-3 and TRBJ2-7, with 8 bases identical to TRBD1. The germline V gene has CDR1 ENHRY and CDR2 SYGVKD. The CDR3 is 14 amino acids. V trimming: 2 bases; J trimming: 3 bases; junction bases outside the gene matches: 3. For the CDR3, the DNA is TGTGCCATCAGTGAGCCGGGACAGGACTACGAGCAGTACTTC. It encodes CAISEPGQDYEQYF.

V usage is TRBV10-3 and J usage is TRBJ2-6; D is uncertain. The CDR3 is 14 amino acids. The ends were cut back, 11 bases at V and 2 bases at J, with 13 bases in the middle. Germline CDR1 reads ENHRY; CDR2 reads SYGVKD. The CDR3 DNA is TGTGCCGCCGCAGGAGCGACTGGGGCCAACGTCCTGACTTTC. This codes for CAAAGATGANVLTF.

This sequence joins TRBV2 and TRBJ1-5; 8 bases align to TRBD1. Germline values: CDR1 SNHLY, CDR2 FYNNEI. V was clipped by 6 bases and J by 0 bases; unmatched bases: 4. The CDR3 length is 15 residues. The CDR3 is CASSPGTGSNQPQHF. In nucleotides, the CDR3 is TGTGCCAGCAGCCCAGGGACAGGTAGCAATCAGCCCCAGCATTTT.

The chain recombines TRBV20-1 with TRBJ1-1; D ambiguous. The V end lost 1 base, the J end lost 3 bases, and 3 bases lay between the germline ends. The germline V gene encodes CDR1 DFQATT and CDR2 SNEGSKA (reference sequence). This CDR3 has 11 residues. The CDR3 DNA reads as TGCAGTGCTAGAGTTTACACTGAAGCTTTCTTT. Translating it yields CSARVYTEAFF.

The CDR3 DNA reads as TGTGCCTGGAGTGTGGCACTAGCGGGTACAGATACGCAGTATTTT. Its protein is CAWSVALAGTDTQYF. The rearrangement links TRBV30 to TRBJ2-3; 9 bases line up with TRBD2. V gave up 0 bases and J gave up 3 bases; unmatched junction bases: 4. This CDR3 comprises 15 residues. Germline lookup yields CDR1 GTSNPN and CDR2 SVGIG (reference sequence).

The gene calls are TRBV29-1 and TRBJ1-2, with a tentative D call TRBD1 (5 bases). CDR1 is SQVTM and CDR2 is ANQGSEA in the germline V gene. The V gene lost 8 bases and the J gene lost 6 bases, with 25 bases spanning the gap. The CDR3 totals 15 residues. CDR3 DNA sequence: TGCAGCTCTGAGGGGACTACAACTTTCTCGGATGGCTACACCTTC. Encoded protein: CSSEGTTTFSDGYTF.

V usage is TRBV2 and J usage is TRBJ1-1; D unclear. The length of the CDR3 is 15 residues. CDR1 SNHLY and CDR2 FYNNEI come from the germline V gene. Trimming stripped 7 bases from V and 3 bases from J, with 18 bases between. CDR3 DNA sequence: TGTGCCAGCACCTACGGAAACGCGAGGGACACTGAAGCTTTCTTT. It is translated as CASTYGNARDTEAFF.

This clone was recorded once. The chain links TRBV19 to TRBJ1-4; the D gene is possibly TRBD1 (6 bases). The V end was cut by 3 bases, the J end by 3 bases, with 8 bases between. CDR1 and CDR2 (germline): LNHDA, SQIVND (reference sequence). The CDR3 extends over 14 amino acids. The CDR3 DNA sequence: TGTGCCAGTAGTATGGGGGGGCCTAATGAAAAACTGTTTTTT. This encodes CASSMGGPNEKLFF.

This CDR3 is CSVAPTSVGETQYF. CDR3 in DNA: TGCAGCGTAGCCCCGACTAGCGTGGGAGAGACCCAGTACTTC. The genes are TRBV29-1 and TRBJ2-5, with TRBD2 identical over 8 bases. From germline, CDR1 is SQVTM and CDR2 ANQGSEA. There are 14 residues in the CDR3. Unmatched junction bases numbered 10, after V lost 6 bases and J lost 4 bases.

The chain combines TRBV4-1 with TRBJ2-3, with 12 bases that match TRBD2. V lost 1 base and J lost 4; bases outside the gene matches: 9. The germline gives CDR1 MGHRA, CDR2 YSYEKL. The CDR3 consists of 18 residues. The CDR3 reads CASSQGLPGTSGSDTQYF. In nucleotides, the CDR3 is TGCGCCAGCAGCCAAGGCCTCCCCGGGACTAGCGGGTCAGATACGCAGTATTTT.

This clone was seen only a few times. Just one base apart from a much larger clone, this may be a read error. The same CDR3 arises from other DNA sequences in this sample as well. The CDR3 DNA reads as TGCGCCAGCAGCGCCGGGACGGAGAACACCGGGGAGCTGTTTTTT. This gives the protein CASSAGTENTGELFF. V gene TRBV5-1 combines with J gene TRBJ2-2; D tentatively reads TRBD1 or TRBD2 (5 bases each). Germline CDR1 reads SGHRS; CDR2 reads YFSETQ. The V and J ends lost 4 bases and 1 base respectively, with 11 bases between them. The length of the CDR3 is 15 residues.

The chain uses TRBV19 and TRBJ1-2; 7 bases are shared with TRBD1. Germline V gene sequence: CDR1 LNHDA, CDR2 SQIVND (reference sequence). J gave up 8 bases and V 5 bases, and 8 bases lay outside the gene matches. The CDR3 contains 13 residues. The CDR3 loop reads CASSPRQGRGYTF. The CDR3 nucleotides read TGTGCCAGTAGTCCCCGACAGGGAAGAGGCTACACCTTC.

This chain joins TRBV10-3 and TRBJ1-2; 7 nucleotides agree with TRBD1. From germline, CDR1 is ENHRY and CDR2 SYGVKD. Losses at the gene ends were 2 bases for V and 7 bases for J; bases not matched to a gene: 7. The CDR3 is 14 amino acids. The CDR3 DNA reads TGTGCCATCAGTGAGACCTCAGGGGGGCTTGGCTACACCTTC. This sequence encodes CAISETSGGLGYTF.

The gene calls are TRBV5-1 and TRBJ2-1, with 8 bases aligning to TRBD2. The CDR3 is 16 residues long. Trimming at V came to 0 bases and at J to 4 bases, leaving 6 bases not matched to a gene. Germline CDR1 and CDR2: SGHRS and YFSETQ. CDR3 protein: CASSLASGSYYNEQFF. CDR3 nucleotides: TGCGCCAGCAGCTTGGCGAGCGGGAGCTATTACAATGAGCAGTTCTTC.

The chain is built from TRBV11-2 and TRBJ1-1, with no clear D. Trimming took 5 bases from V and 8 from J, leaving 18 bases between them. Germline-derived CDR1 and CDR2 are SGHAT and FQNNGV. The CDR3 sequence is 14 residues long. This CDR3 is CASSNTGGVREAFF. The CDR3 region has the DNA TGTGCCAGCAGCAATACGGGTGGGGTAAGGGAAGCTTTCTTT.

The rearrangement uses TRBV6-4 and TRBJ2-3, with TRBD2 matching 8 bases. V gave up 6 bases and J gave up 5 bases; unmatched junction bases: 10. This CDR3 has 15 residues. Germline lookup yields CDR1 MRHNA and CDR2 SNTAGT. The CDR3 bases are TGTGCCAGCAGCGGCGTAGCGGGGCCCGGAGATACGCAGTATTTT. Translated: CASSGVAGPGDTQYF.

This sequence joins TRBV19 and TRBJ1-2; TRBD1 matches at 9 bases. CDR3 size: 14 residues. The V gene end was trimmed by 5 bases and the J gene end by 3 bases; junction bases not matched to a gene: 4. In germline, CDR1 is LNHDA, CDR2 SQIVND (reference sequence). The CDR3 nucleotides are TGTGCCAGTAGTGCAAGGGACAGGGACTATGGCTACACCTTC. It encodes CASSARDRDYGYTF.

The table lists this clone with a count of one. The V call is TRBV23-1, the J call TRBJ1-5; D gene uncertain. TRBV23-1 is an open reading frame, and its role is uncertain. The CDR3 is 16 amino acids. With 4 bases removed from V and 5 bases from J, the gap between germline ends came to 18 bases. CDR3 nucleotides: TGCGCCAGCAGTCCCCCAACGCTGGAAATAGATCAGCCCCAGCATTTT. It specifies CASSPPTLEIDQPQHF.

The CDR3 region has the DNA TGCGCCAGCAGCCAAGATAGGGCAGGTGGCAGGGCGGCCGGGGAGCTGTTTTTT. It is translated as CASSQDRAGGRAAGELFF. The chain has TRBV4-1 and TRBJ2-2; D is possibly TRBD1 (5 bases). The V gene's germline CDR1 is MGHRA and CDR2 YSYEKL. The CDR3 sequence is 18 residues long. V gave up 0 bases and J gave up 6 bases, with 20 bases separating them.

The rearrangement joins TRBV6-6 to TRBJ2-1; D is possibly TRBD2 (6 bases). Trimming took off 5 bases at V and 8 bases at J, with 19 bases between the two ends. The V gene's germline CDR1 is MNHNY and CDR2 SVGAGI (reference sequence). This CDR3 contains 15 residues. The CDR3 loop reads CASSNPGLPLYEQFF. The DNA for the CDR3 is TGTGCCAGCAGTAACCCGGGACTGCCTCTCTATGAGCAGTTCTTC.

The CDR3 bases are TGTGCCAGCAGTGAGTCAGCCTACGAGCAGTACTTC. Translation gives CASSESAYEQYF. The V call is TRBV2, the J call TRBJ2-7; no definite D call. Trimming pared 3 bases from V and 2 bases from J, leaving 5 bases between. The CDR3 covers 12 residues. Germline CDR1 reads SNHLY; CDR2 reads FYNNEI.

The V gene is TRBV27, the J gene TRBJ2-1, with TRBD2 matching over 10 bases. The germline gives CDR1 MNHEY, CDR2 SMNVEV (reference sequence). CDR3 length equals 16 residues. The ends lost 0 bases at V and 9 bases at J; junction bases unmatched: 8. The CDR3, as DNA: TGTGCCAGCAGTTTATCTTCCAGCGGGAGGGGTGGTGAGCAGTTCTTC. Its protein product is CASSLSSSGRGGEQFF.

This clone was detected only a few times. The chain carries TRBV25-1 and TRBJ1-2; possible D gene TRBD1, 5 bases. Trimming pared 4 bases from V and 4 bases from J, leaving 16 bases between. This CDR3 has 15 amino acids. CDR1 MGHDK and CDR2 SYGVNS come from the germline V gene. CDR3: CASSAQGLGVYGYTF. DNA of the CDR3: TGTGCCAGCAGTGCCCAGGGACTGGGGGTCTATGGCTACACCTTC.

The chain is built from TRBV19 and TRBJ1-4; D remains unclear. Trimming took off 11 bases at V and 8 bases at J, with 9 bases between the two ends. Germline V lookup: CDR1 LNHDA, CDR2 SQIVND (reference sequence). This CDR3 is 10 amino acids long. In DNA form, the CDR3 reads TGTGCCGGAAAAAGAGAAAAACTGTTTTTT. Protein product: CAGKREKLFF.

Concerning this clone itself: The same CDR3 arises from other DNA sequences in this sample as well. The rearrangement uses TRBV7-9 and TRBJ2-5; 9 bases are a match to TRBD1. The CDR3 runs 14 residues. Germline V gene sequence: CDR1 SEHNR, CDR2 FQNEAQ (reference sequence). Trimming took 5 bases from V and 2 from J; bases not matched to a gene: 3. The CDR3 DNA sequence: TGTGCCAGCAGCCCGGGACAGGGTCAAGAGACCCAGTACTTC. This gives the protein CASSPGQGQETQYF. The full variable domain, rest sourced from reference TRBV7-9 and TRBJ2-5, is DTGVSQNPRHKITKRGQNVTFRCDPISEHNRLYWYRQTLGQGPEFLTYFQNEAQLEKSRLLSDRFSAERPKGSFSTLEIQRTEQGDSAMYLCASSPGQGQETQYFGPGTRLLVL.